Listed here are 17 T cell receptor beta chains from one sample, sequenced in a study of blood T cell repertoires in COVID-19 (dated by TCRdb to about 2020). The library was made by the immunoSEQ multiplex PCR assay. The source is immuneACCESS, and TCRdb retained only in-frame sequences with V and J called. Part of the clones is not carried over; for the studies checked, unresolved V genes explain less than half of this, and the remainder is unexplained. The sample contains around 700,000 clones, about 90% of them found a single time. Approximately 0.3% of the sample is in the top ten clones. Specimen: peripheral blood. The receptors shown here come from a woman aged 18-29 years with acute or convalescent COVID-19.

CDR3 nucleotide sequence: TGTGCCAGCAGTCTCCGAACTAGCGGGGGTCAAGAGACCCAGTACTTC. Amino acids: CASSLRTSGGQETQYF. The chain employs TRBV2 and TRBJ2-5; 11 bases agree with TRBD2. J gave up 2 bases and V 5 bases, and 7 bases lay outside the gene matches. This CDR3 region has 16 residues. The germline V gene has CDR1 SNHLY and CDR2 FYNNEI.

A remark on this clone: Other DNA sequences from this sample encode an identical CDR3 as well. V usage is TRBV20-1 and J usage is TRBJ2-3; TRBD2 might be the D (5 bases). The CDR3 runs to 13 residues. CDR1 and CDR2 (germline): DFQATT, SNEGSKA (reference sequence). V gave up 3 bases and J gave up 1 base, with 8 bases separating them. The CDR3 spells CSASSGGTDTQYF. In DNA form, the CDR3 reads TGCAGTGCTAGTTCCGGGGGCACAGATACGCAGTATTTT.

The V gene is TRBV6-6, the J gene TRBJ1-1; D is perhaps TRBD1 (5 bases). The CDR3 sequence is 13 residues long. Germline V gene sequence: CDR1 MNHNY, CDR2 SVGAGI (reference sequence). V gave up 2 bases and J gave up 3 bases, with 7 bases separating them. The CDR3 sequence: CASSYTGDTEAFF. The CDR3 DNA follows: TGTGCCAGCAGTTACACGGGGGACACTGAAGCTTTCTTT.

The chain carries TRBV6-2 or TRBV6-3 and TRBJ1-1, with D perhaps TRBD1 (6 bases). Germline-derived CDR1 and CDR2 are MNHEY and SVGEGT. With 4 bases removed from V and 4 bases from J, the gap between germline ends came to 13 bases. This CDR3 is 14 amino acids long. The CDR3 DNA sequence: TGTGCCAGCAGTTCGGGACACCTACTCACTGAAGCTTTCTTT. It specifies CASSSGHLLTEAFF.

This chain links TRBV5-1 with TRBJ2-3; weak D call: TRBD2 (6 bases). Deletions cut 6 bases from V and 4 bases from J, with 15 bases between. Germline V gene sequence: CDR1 SGHRS, CDR2 YFSETQ. The CDR3 loop spans 14 amino acids. Written as DNA, the CDR3 is TGCGCCAGCAACCTAGGAGGGCTCCCAGATACGCAGTATTTT. Its protein product is CASNLGGLPDTQYF.

In DNA, the CDR3 is TGCGCCAGCAGCCAAGAGCCAGCGGGGGCCTTGGAGACCCAGTACTTC. This encodes CASSQEPAGALETQYF. The chain uses TRBV4-1 and TRBJ2-5; 8 nucleotides align to TRBD2. Germline CDR1 reads MGHRA; CDR2 reads YSYEKL. The ends lost 0 bases at V and 5 bases at J; junction bases unmatched: 8. This CDR3 is built from 16 residues.

V is TRBV29-1 and J is TRBJ2-1; 7 bases are shared with TRBD1. V trimming: 7 bases; J trimming: 5 bases; junction bases outside the gene matches: 8. Per the germline V gene, CDR1 is SQVTM and CDR2 is ANQGSEA. The CDR3 is 13 residues long. This chain's CDR3 is CSAPTGPHNEQFF. CDR3 nucleotide sequence: TGCAGCGCACCGACAGGGCCCCACAATGAGCAGTTCTTC.

This chain joins TRBV6-5 and TRBJ1-2, with 7 bases identical to TRBD1. The J segment lost 4 bases and the V segment lost 6 bases, leaving 2 bases of the junction unmatched. This CDR3 spans 12 amino acids. Germline loops: CDR1 MNHEY, CDR2 SVGAGI. The CDR3 sequence is CASSRDSYGYTF. CDR3 coding DNA: TGTGCCAGCAGCCGGGACAGCTATGGCTACACCTTC.

The chain employs TRBV7-8 and TRBJ1-1; D unresolved. Germline loops: CDR1 SGHVS, CDR2 FQNEAQ. There are 14 residues in the CDR3. The V and J ends lost 4 bases and 5 bases respectively, with 14 bases between them. In DNA, the CDR3 is TGTGCCAGCAGCTCACGCCCGAGGAGGACTGAAGCTTTCTTT. Its protein is CASSSRPRRTEAFF. Together with reference TRBV7-8 and TRBJ1-1, the CDR3 gives the full variable domain: GAGVSQSPRYKVAKRGQDVALRCDPISGHVSLFWYQQALGQGPEFLTYFQNEAQLDKSGLPSDRFFAERPEGSVSTLKIQRTQQEDSAVYLCASSSRPRRTEAFFGQGTRLTVV.

This clone was seen a single time. The same CDR3 is also encoded by other DNA sequences in this sample. This chain connects TRBV3-1 (or the pseudogene TRBV3-2) to TRBJ2-1; no definite D call. The CDR3 loop spans 11 amino acids. Trimming took off 1 base at V and 8 bases at J, with 3 bases between the two ends. Germline assignment: CDR1 LGHDT and CDR2 YNNKEL (reference sequence). Here the CDR3 DNA reads TGTGCCAGCAGCCAAGCCTATGAGCAGTTCTTC. It codes for CASSQAYEQFF.

The CDR3 spells CASSRLEGAGNTEAFF. The CDR3 DNA follows: TGTGCCAGCAGCCGGCTGGAGGGGGCCGGGAACACTGAAGCTTTCTTT. The chain joins TRBV9 to TRBJ1-1; TRBD1 aligns across 7 bases. Germline-derived CDR1 and CDR2 are SGDLS and YYNGEE. The CDR3 is 16 residues long. V was pared by 4 bases and J by 1 base, with 10 bases of the junction left unmatched.

The chain links TRBV6-5 to TRBJ2-3, with 9 positions matching TRBD1. The trim removed 2 bases at V and 2 bases at J, leaving 2 bases unmatched. Germline lookup yields CDR1 MNHEY and CDR2 SVGAGI. This CDR3 is built from 15 residues. The CDR3, as DNA: TGTGCCAGCAGTTACACACAGGGGGCCACAGATACGCAGTATTTT. Its translation: CASSYTQGATDTQYF.

The gene calls are TRBV19 and TRBJ1-2; 7 positions match TRBD1. Germline V gives CDR1 LNHDA, CDR2 SQIVND (reference sequence). The CDR3 sequence is 14 residues long. V was pared by 4 bases and J by 2 bases, with 4 bases of the junction left unmatched. CDR3 nucleotide sequence: TGTGCCAGTAGTAGACAGGGTCTCAACTATGGCTACACCTTC. This gives the protein CASSRQGLNYGYTF. The variable domain in full, with the rest retrieved from reference TRBV19 and TRBJ1-2, is DGGITQSPKYLFRKEGQNVTLSCEQNLNHDAMYWYRQDPGQGLRLIYYSQIVNDFQKGDIAEGYSVSREKKESFPLTVTSAQKNPTAFYLCASSRQGLNYGYTFGSGTRLTVV.

This sequence joins TRBV4-3 and TRBJ2-7; 8 nucleotides align to TRBD2. The V gene's germline CDR1 is LGHNA and CDR2 YSLEER. The trim removed 2 bases at V and 0 bases at J, leaving 3 bases unmatched. The CDR3 contains 15 residues. DNA for the CDR3: TGCGCCAGCAGCCAAAGGACTAGCAGCTCCTACGAGCAGTACTTC. Translated, it gives CASSQRTSSSYEQYF.

The genes are TRBV6-5 and TRBJ2-3, with TRBD2 matching 8 bases. Germline CDR1 MNHEY, CDR2 SVGAGI. CDR3 length: 14 residues. Trimming at V came to 8 bases and at J to 4 bases, leaving 8 bases not matched to a gene. The CDR3 DNA follows: TGTGCCAGCGGGCGGGGGGCCCCCCCAGATACGCAGTATTTT. As protein: CASGRGAPPDTQYF.

The CDR3 loop is CASSLLYRSNTEAFF. CDR3 coding DNA: TGTGCCAGCAGCTTATTGTACAGGTCAAACACTGAAGCTTTCTTT. The V call is TRBV5-8, the J call TRBJ1-1, with D perhaps matching TRBD1 (5 bases). Trimming took 2 bases from V and 2 from J, leaving 13 bases between them. Germline CDR1 SGHTS, CDR2 YDEGEE. This CDR3 region has 15 residues.

V and J are TRBV5-1 and TRBJ1-1; possibly TRBD1 for D (5 bases). CDR3 size: 14 residues. Germline lookup yields CDR1 SGHRS and CDR2 YFSETQ. V lost 3 bases and J lost 3, with 12 bases in between. CDR3 coding DNA: TGCGCCAGCAGCTGGATAGGGGTGGACACTGAAGCTTTCTTT. Translation: CASSWIGVDTEAFF.